A single sample gave rise to the 18 T cell receptor beta chains below, sequenced in a study of T-cell reconstitution after alpha-beta-depleted transplantation in children. Unique molecular identifiers were used in preparing the TCRbeta library. TCRdb itself ran the PCR reads through MiXCR, one entry per CDR3 protein. There are some 280,000 distinct CDR3 sequences in the sample; about a tenth occur only once, and around 9.1% lies in the top ten. Source: PBMCs from the stem cell graft donor, taken from the stem cell graft. Receptors originate from a human donor who donated a stem cell graft to a child with SCID.

Ten or more counts support this clonotype. The gene calls are TRBV12-3 or TRBV12-4 and TRBJ2-1, with a tentative D call TRBD1 (6 bases). CDR3 length equals 14 residues. V lost 7 bases and J 9 bases, leaving 19 bases between the germline ends. DNA for the CDR3: TGTGCCAGCACCCAAGTAACAGGGATCGGTGAGCAGTTCTTC. Amino acids: CASTQVTGIGEQFF.

This clonotype was seen a handful of times. V and J are TRBV12-3 or TRBV12-4 and TRBJ2-5; no clear D gene. The CDR3 runs 12 residues. V was clipped by 5 bases and J by 5 bases, with 9 bases between them. CDR3 loop: CASSNKQETQYF. The CDR3 DNA sequence: TGTGCCAGCAGTAATAAGCAGGAGACCCAGTACTTC.

In this sample, this clonotype turned up many times. The chain employs TRBV7-9 and TRBJ2-2, with 7 bases fitting TRBD2. Looked up from germline, CDR1 is SEHNR and CDR2 is FQNEAQ (reference sequence). The CDR3 is 15 amino acids. Trimming at V came to 7 bases and at J to 6 bases, leaving 11 bases not matched to a gene. The CDR3 here is CASNPMTSFAGELFF. For the CDR3, the DNA is TGTGCCAGCAACCCGATGACTAGCTTCGCCGGGGAGCTGTTTTTT.

The table lists this clonotype with a few counts. CDR3 protein: CASSQGQGYTGELFF. The CDR3 region has the DNA TGTGCCAGCAGCCAGGGACAGGGGTACACCGGGGAGCTGTTTTTT. V is TRBV3-1 and J is TRBJ2-2; 10 bases align to TRBD1. The J segment lost 3 bases and the V segment lost 3 bases, leaving 1 base of the junction unmatched. Germline V CDR1 and CDR2: LGHDT, YNNKEL (reference sequence). This CDR3 is 15 amino acids long.

The V gene is TRBV10-3, the J gene TRBJ2-7; TRBD2 matches 7 bases. CDR1 ENHRY and CDR2 SYGVKD come from the germline V gene. CDR3 length: 13 residues. Unmatched junction bases numbered 10, after V lost 10 bases and J lost 4 bases. The CDR3 here is CATRGEGTYEQYF. The CDR3 bases are TGTGCCACCCGGGGGGAGGGGACTTACGAGCAGTACTTC.

This clonotype has a handful of counts. J is TRBJ1-1 and V is TRBV10-3; D not certain. Between the trimmed V and J ends, which lost 2 bases and 2 bases, there was a span of 9 bases. This CDR3 is 14 amino acids long. The germline CDR1 and CDR2 sequences are ENHRY and SYGVKD. Here the CDR3 DNA reads TGTGCCATCAGTGAGCCCAGGATTAACACTGAAGCTTTCTTT. It encodes CAISEPRINTEAFF.

This clonotype was detected only a few times. The chain carries TRBV2 and TRBJ2-2; TRBD2 agrees at 12 bases. V was pared by 6 bases and J by 1 base, with 3 bases of the junction left unmatched. Germline V lookup: CDR1 SNHLY, CDR2 FYNNEI. The CDR3 runs 16 residues. In DNA form, the CDR3 reads TGTGCCAGCAGAACGGGACTAGCGGGGAACACCGGGGAGCTGTTTTTT. It encodes CASRTGLAGNTGELFF.

This clonotype has a count of ten or more. The chain carries TRBV11-1 and TRBJ2-6; weak D call: TRBD2 (6 bases). Trimming left V 5 bases short and J 0 bases short, with 23 bases between. CDR1 and CDR2 from the germline V gene are SGHAT and FQDESV (reference sequence). The CDR3 has 20 residues. The CDR3 coding sequence is TGTGCCAGCAGCCAAACGGGAGAGAACTGGGTCAACTCTGGGGCCAACGTCCTGACTTTC. Residues: CASSQTGENWVNSGANVLTF.

This chain links TRBV19 with TRBJ2-7; no reliable D call. The CDR3 runs 13 residues. Germline loops: CDR1 LNHDA, CDR2 SQIVND (reference sequence). The germline V and J ends were trimmed by 1 base and 1 base, with 5 bases remaining between them. The CDR3 DNA reads as TGTGCCAGTAGTATAGGACGGTCCTACGAGCAGTACTTC. Its translation is CASSIGRSYEQYF.

This clonotype showed up just a few times. The junction differs from germline at one of its ends, possibly a read error. The chain recombines TRBV20-1 with TRBJ2-7; TRBD1 matches at 8 bases. CDR1 and CDR2 from the germline V gene are DFQATT and SNEGSKA (reference sequence). This CDR3 comprises 14 residues. The CDR3 protein is CSARGTGSTYEQYF. In DNA form, the CDR3 reads TGCAGTGCCAGAGGGACAGGCTCAACCTACGAGCAGTACTTC.

This clonotype was counted many times. V and J are TRBV2 and TRBJ2-7; 10 bases map to TRBD1. Germline V gene data show CDR1 as SNHLY and CDR2 as FYNNEI. The junction had 7 bases not matched to a gene; V was cut back by 2 bases and J by 6 bases. This CDR3 has 15 residues. Written as DNA, the CDR3 is TGTGCCAGCAGTGAAAGGGACAGGGGATCCGGCGAGCAGTACTTC. Protein sequence: CASSERDRGSGEQYF.

The chain is built from TRBV7-8 and TRBJ2-3; TRBD2 matches 8 bases. This CDR3 has 14 residues. Germline-derived CDR1 and CDR2 are SGHVS and FQNEAQ. V dropped 3 bases and J dropped 4; count of bases not matched to a gene: 3. CDR3 nucleotides: TGTGCCAGCAGCTTTAGCGGGGTGCCAGATACGCAGTATTTT. This encodes CASSFSGVPDTQYF.

J is TRBJ1-5 and V is TRBV5-1; weak D call: TRBD1 (6 bases). Trimming removed 4 bases at V and 7 bases at J, with 18 bases between. The germline V gene has CDR1 SGHRS and CDR2 YFSETQ. The CDR3 is 15 amino acids. The CDR3 DNA follows: TGCGCCAGCAGCCCGGGTTCAGGGGATGCCCAGCCCCAGCATTTT. Amino acids: CASSPGSGDAQPQHF.

This clonotype was found a few times. V and J are TRBV6-1 and TRBJ1-1; D is possibly TRBD1 (5 bases). CDR3 length equals 15 residues. CDR1 and CDR2 (germline): MNHNS, SASEGT. V was cut by 3 bases and J by 8 bases, with 19 bases left in between. The CDR3 nucleotides are TGTGCCAGCAGTGACCCAAACAGGATATGGATGGAAGCTTTCTTT. Protein sequence: CASSDPNRIWMEAFF.

This clonotype was detected ten times or more. The rearrangement joins TRBV10-1 to TRBJ2-5; 9 positions match TRBD1. Germline-derived CDR1 and CDR2 are WNHNN and SYGVQD (reference sequence). The CDR3 has 15 residues. J was trimmed by 4 bases and V by 0 bases; bases with no gene match: 3. As DNA, the CDR3 is TGCGCCAGCAGTGAGTCGGCGGGACAGGGAGAGACCCAGTACTTC. Protein product: CASSESAGQGETQYF.

This clonotype was picked up a small number of times. V usage is TRBV29-1 and J usage is TRBJ2-7; 8 bases line up with TRBD1. The germline gives CDR1 SQVTM, CDR2 ANQGSEA. Trimming removed 5 bases from V and 5 bases from J; junction bases left unmatched: 11. The CDR3 covers 14 residues. As DNA, the CDR3 is TGCAGCGTTACGGTCGGACAGGGTAGGAACGAGCAGTACTTC. Encoded protein: CSVTVGQGRNEQYF.

This chain uses TRBV6-5 with TRBJ1-1; possible D gene TRBD1, 5 bases. From germline, CDR1 is MNHEY and CDR2 SVGAGI. V lost 7 bases and J 3 bases, leaving 12 bases between the germline ends. The CDR3 sequence is 13 residues long. CDR3 amino acids: CASNPWGDTEAFF. CDR3 nucleotide sequence: TGTGCCAGCAATCCATGGGGGGACACTGAAGCTTTCTTT.

The chain carries TRBV3-1 and TRBJ2-1; a possible D gene is TRBD2 (7 bases). Germline CDR1 and CDR2: LGHDT and YNNKEL (reference sequence). The CDR3 has 16 residues. V lost 0 bases and J lost 2, with 11 bases in between. Written as DNA, the CDR3 is TGTGCCAGCAGCCAAGAGGGAGGGGGGCCCTACAATGAGCAGTTCTTC. Translating gives CASSQEGGGPYNEQFF.